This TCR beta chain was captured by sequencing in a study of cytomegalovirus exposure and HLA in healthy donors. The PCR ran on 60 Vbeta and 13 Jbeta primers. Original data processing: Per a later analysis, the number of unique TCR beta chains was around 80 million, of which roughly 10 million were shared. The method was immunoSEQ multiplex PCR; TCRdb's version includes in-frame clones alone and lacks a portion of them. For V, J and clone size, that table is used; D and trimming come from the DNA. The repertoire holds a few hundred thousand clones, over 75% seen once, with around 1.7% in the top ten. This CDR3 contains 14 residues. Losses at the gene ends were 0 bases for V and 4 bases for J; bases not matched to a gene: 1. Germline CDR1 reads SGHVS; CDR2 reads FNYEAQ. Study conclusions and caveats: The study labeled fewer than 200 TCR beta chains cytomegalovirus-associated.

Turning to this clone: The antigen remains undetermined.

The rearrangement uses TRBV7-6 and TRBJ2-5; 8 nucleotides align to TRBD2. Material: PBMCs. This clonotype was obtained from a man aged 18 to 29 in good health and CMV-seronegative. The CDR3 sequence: CASSLALAGETQYF. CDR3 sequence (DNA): TGTGCCAGCAGCTTAGCTCTAGCGGGAGAGACCCAGTACTTC.